This TCR beta chain was sequenced for a study of control samples from healthy donors and cancer patients. Libraries were prepared by immunoSEQ multiplex PCR; TCRdb keeps only in-frame clonotypes and omits some of them. The sample holds roughly 120,000 clones, 75% to 90% seen once. The receptor's source is a woman aged 50 to 65 with colorectal cancer. What was sequenced was PBMCs.

The CDR3 loop reads CASSRKDAYRRNSPLHF. CDR3 in DNA: TGTGCCAGCAGTCGAAAGGACGCCTATCGCCGTAATTCACCCCTCCACTTT. The V and J genes are TRBV6-6 and TRBJ1-6; no reliable D call. The germline V gene has CDR1 MNHNY and CDR2 SVGAGI (reference sequence). This CDR3 contains 17 residues. Between the trimmed V and J ends, which lost 5 bases and 6 bases, there was a span of 20 bases.